The 23 T cell receptor beta chains in this list originate from one sample, sequenced in a study of blood T cell repertoires in COVID-19. TCRdb's table, derived via immunoSEQ multiplex PCR, lists solely in-frame clones and lacks some. The sample holds fewer than 130,000 clones; roughly nine tenths are singletons and the top ten take about 30%. Source material: peripheral blood. Receptor source: an elderly woman with acute or convalescent COVID-19.

The genes are TRBV12-5 and TRBJ2-7; tentative D call: TRBD1 (6 bases). The germline V gene has CDR1 LGHNT and CDR2 FRNRAP. Deletions cut 0 bases from V and 2 bases from J, with 14 bases between. The length of the CDR3 is 16 residues. CDR3 region: CASGLVRAGDAYEQYF. CDR3 sequence (DNA): TGTGCTAGTGGTTTGGTACGGGCAGGGGACGCCTACGAGCAGTACTTC.

This clone is a singleton in its sample. The gene calls are TRBV6-6 and TRBJ1-1; the D is unclear. Trimming left V 7 bases short and J 8 bases short, with 11 bases between. Germline CDR1 is MNHNY and CDR2 is SVGAGI (reference sequence). The CDR3 sequence is 11 residues long. In nucleotides, the CDR3 is TGTGCCAGCACCCAGGCGGGCGAAGCTTTCTTT. It encodes CASTQAGEAFF.

CDR3 region: CARSRGITF. For the CDR3, the DNA is TGTGCCAGAAGCCGGGGGATCACCTTC. The chain employs TRBV5-3 and TRBJ1-2, with a tentative D call TRBD1 (5 bases). TRBV5-3 is known as an ORF, though its function is uncertain. V was cut by 4 bases and J by 13 bases, with 8 bases left in between. The CDR3 has 9 residues.

The chain uses TRBV19 and TRBJ2-3, with TRBD1 identical over 11 bases. CDR1 LNHDA and CDR2 SQIVND come from the germline V gene (reference sequence). The trim removed 6 bases at V and 4 bases at J, leaving 6 bases unmatched. The CDR3 is made up of 15 amino acids. In DNA form, the CDR3 reads TGTGCCAGTAGAATGGGACAGGGGGGATCAGATACGCAGTATTTT. As protein: CASRMGQGGSDTQYF.

J is TRBJ2-4 and V is TRBV28, with TRBD1 identical over 9 bases. The CDR3 covers 15 residues. Germline assignment: CDR1 MDHEN and CDR2 SYDVKM. Losses at the gene ends were 2 bases for V and 7 bases for J; bases not matched to a gene: 6. CDR3 nucleotides: TGTGCCAGCAGTTTAAGCTTTGGGACAGGGAACATTCAGTACTTC. It codes for CASSLSFGTGNIQYF.

The J gene is TRBJ2-7, the V gene TRBV15; TRBD2 is a possible D gene (5 bases). CDR1 is LNHNV and CDR2 is YYDKDF in the germline V gene (reference sequence). Trimming left V 0 bases short and J 1 base short, with 10 bases between. CDR3 length: 15 amino acids. The CDR3 here is CATSRERVGSYEQYF. The CDR3 coding sequence is TGTGCCACCAGCAGAGAGAGGGTCGGGTCCTACGAGCAGTACTTC.

The chain couples TRBV5-1 to TRBJ2-1; D may be TRBD2 (6 bases). Germline V gene lookup returns CDR1 SGHRS and CDR2 YFSETQ. The CDR3 has 11 amino acids. Trimming took 5 bases from V and 8 from J, leaving 8 bases between them. CDR3 sequence reads: CASSWGDEQFF. CDR3 coding DNA: TGCGCCAGCAGTTGGGGGGATGAGCAGTTCTTC.

This clone was seen once. The rearrangement links TRBV4-3 to TRBJ1-4, with 9 positions matching TRBD1. CDR1 is LGHNA and CDR2 is YSLEER in the germline V gene. V shed 0 bases and J 4 bases; nucleotides not matched to a gene: 15. This CDR3 has 20 amino acids. The CDR3 is CASSQEHWETGGWGNEKLFF. The DNA for the CDR3 is TGCGCCAGCAGCCAAGAGCACTGGGAAACAGGGGGCTGGGGTAATGAAAAACTGTTTTTT.

The V and J genes are TRBV9 and TRBJ2-7; TRBD2 aligns across 8 bases. The germline gives CDR1 SGDLS, CDR2 YYNGEE. The CDR3 totals 14 residues. V dropped 0 bases and J dropped 6; count of bases not matched to a gene: 5. The CDR3 sequence: CASSVDGGAGEQYF. The CDR3 coding sequence is TGTGCCAGCAGCGTAGACGGGGGGGCCGGCGAGCAGTACTTC.

Only one count was recorded for this clone. The chain uses TRBV25-1 and TRBJ1-1, with TRBD1 identical over 9 bases. The CDR3 consists of 16 residues. After removal of 5 bases from V and 4 bases from J, the junction contained 11 bases not matched to a gene. CDR1 and CDR2 from the germline V gene are MGHDK and SYGVNS. CDR3 nucleotides: TGTGCCAGCAGTTTTTCCGGGACAGGGAGTGGCACTGAAGCTTTCTTT. This codes for CASSFSGTGSGTEAFF.

This rearrangement joins TRBV7-9 to TRBJ1-4, with D possibly being TRBD1 (6 bases). Per the germline V gene, CDR1 is SEHNR and CDR2 is FQNEAQ (reference sequence). This CDR3 contains 15 residues. Trimming took off 6 bases at V and 4 bases at J, with 15 bases between the two ends. The CDR3 protein is CASRSDSNVNEKLFF. Here the CDR3 DNA reads TGTGCCAGCAGATCGGACAGTAACGTTAATGAAAAACTGTTTTTT.

This clone was seen more than once but under ten times. V usage is TRBV2 and J usage is TRBJ1-1, with unresolved D. CDR3 length equals 15 residues. CDR1 and CDR2 (germline): SNHLY, FYNNEI. The V and J ends lost 7 bases and 1 base respectively, with 16 bases between them. CDR3 bases: TGTGCCAGCACTAAGTGGGCGACCGCGAACACTGAAGCTTTCTTT. Its protein is CASTKWATANTEAFF. The variable domain in full, completed from reference TRBV2 and TRBJ1-1, reads EPEVTQTPSHQVTQMGQEVILRCVPISNHLYFYWYRQILGQKVEFLVSFYNNEISEKSEIFDDQFSVERPDGSNFTLKIRSTKLEDSAMYFCASTKWATANTEAFFGQGTRLTVV.

The rearrangement joins TRBV3-1 (or the pseudogene TRBV3-2) to TRBJ1-6, with 8 bases lining up with TRBD1. V trimming: 1 base; J trimming: 7 bases; junction bases outside the gene matches: 6. In germline, CDR1 is LGHDT, CDR2 YNNKEL (reference sequence). The CDR3 covers 16 residues. Here the CDR3 reads CASSQGGTGNNSPLHF. The CDR3 DNA sequence: TGTGCCAGCAGCCAAGGGGGGACAGGTAACAATTCACCCCTCCACTTT.

The CDR3 protein is CASSVMGPGELFF. The CDR3 DNA reads TGTGCCAGCAGTGTTATGGGCCCCGGGGAGCTGTTTTTT. This chain links TRBV6-4 with TRBJ2-2, with D uncertain. Trimming took off 4 bases at V and 6 bases at J, with 9 bases between the two ends. Per the germline V gene, CDR1 is MRHNA and CDR2 is SNTAGT. The CDR3 loop spans 13 amino acids.

The chain recombines TRBV6-6 with TRBJ2-2, with TRBD1 matching 11 bases. Germline CDR1 and CDR2: MNHNY and SVGAGI (reference sequence). The CDR3 has 16 residues. With 2 bases clipped from V and 4 bases from J, the junction kept 3 bases outside the gene matches. The CDR3 nucleotides read TGTGCCAGCAGTTACGGGGGACAGGGGGGCACCGGGGAGCTGTTTTTT. It yields the protein CASSYGGQGGTGELFF.

The CDR3 coding sequence is TGTGCCTGGAGTGTAAGCGGAGGGCGAGGGTCACCCCTCCACTTT. This codes for CAWSVSGGRGSPLHF. This chain links TRBV30 with TRBJ1-6; D is undetermined. V was clipped by 0 bases and J by 10 bases, with 16 bases between them. The germline gives CDR1 GTSNPN, CDR2 SVGIG (reference sequence). This CDR3 contains 15 residues.

The chain couples TRBV5-1 to TRBJ1-6; D call uncertain. The CDR3 sequence is 14 residues long. V lost 6 bases and J lost 6, with 13 bases in between. Per the germline V gene, CDR1 is SGHRS and CDR2 is YFSETQ. The chain's CDR3 is CASTRWGGNSPLHF. As DNA, the CDR3 is TGCGCCAGCACCCGCTGGGGAGGTAATTCACCCCTCCACTTT.

The gene calls are TRBV6-5 and TRBJ1-1, with 12 bases matching TRBD1. Per the germline V gene, CDR1 is MNHEY and CDR2 is SVGAGI. With V trimmed by 8 bases and J by 5 bases, 9 bases remained unmatched. The CDR3 consists of 15 residues. DNA of the CDR3: TGTGCCAGCGAGGGGACAGGGGGCTTGGTTACTGAAGCTTTCTTT. This sequence encodes CASEGTGGLVTEAFF.

The chain couples TRBV25-1 to TRBJ2-7; maybe TRBD1 (6 bases). Trimming cost V 2 bases and J 1 base, with 9 bases left between them. Germline CDR1 reads MGHDK; CDR2 reads SYGVNS. The CDR3 sequence is 14 residues long. This CDR3 is CASSEADSSYEQYF. CDR3 coding DNA: TGTGCCAGCAGTGAAGCGGACAGTTCCTACGAGCAGTACTTC.

The V call is TRBV19, the J call TRBJ1-6; a possible D gene is TRBD1 (5 bases). Between the trimmed V and J ends, which lost 3 bases and 6 bases, there was a span of 15 bases. CDR3 length equals 16 residues. The germline V gene has CDR1 LNHDA and CDR2 SQIVND (reference sequence). CDR3 sequence: CASSIGHTVLNSPLHF. As DNA, the CDR3 is TGTGCCAGTAGTATCGGACACACAGTTCTTAATTCACCCCTCCACTTT.

This chain connects TRBV12-3 or TRBV12-4 to TRBJ2-7; D gene uncertain. Trimming shortened V by 6 bases and J by 4 bases, and 13 bases separated the two germline ends. The CDR3 spans 13 residues. The CDR3 sequence: CASSPHRRYEQYF. The CDR3 DNA sequence: TGTGCCAGCAGCCCGCATAGGAGATACGAGCAGTACTTC.

This clone was found once. V and J are TRBV18 and TRBJ1-1; no reliable D call. The CDR3 has 14 amino acids. Trimming cost V 6 bases and J 2 bases, with 13 bases left between them. The germline gives CDR1 KGHSH, CDR2 LQKENI. The CDR3 region is CASSPSTRNTEAFF. CDR3 bases: TGTGCCAGCTCTCCTTCGACTCGAAACACTGAAGCTTTCTTT.

The chain has TRBV5-1 and TRBJ1-5, with D unclear. Germline CDR1 is SGHRS and CDR2 is YFSETQ. V was pared by 3 bases and J by 6 bases, with 16 bases between. This CDR3 comprises 15 residues. The CDR3 here is CASSWVGGKGQPQHF. In DNA, the CDR3 is TGCGCCAGCAGCTGGGTTGGCGGGAAGGGTCAGCCCCAGCATTTT.